This T cell receptor (beta chain) stems from a study of cytomegalovirus exposure and HLA in healthy donors. The CDR3 runs 13 residues. Germline V lookup: CDR1 SGHTS, CDR2 YDEGEE. V gave up 10 bases and J gave up 4 bases; unmatched junction bases: 8. As regards this clone: Its cognate antigen is unknown.

It was with 60 Vbeta and 13 Jbeta primers that the PCR ran. Here immunoSEQ multiplex PCR was the method, and the copy in TCRdb shows in-frame clones only, minus some. This sample has approximately 120,000 clones, with approximately 71% found just once. The study's findings and limits: Rarity characterized most TCR sequences, yet some public TCRs appeared in many donors. In the analysis, some V segments, TRBV6-2 and TRBV6-3 included, were excluded as indistinguishable.

Sequencing was performed on PBMCs. V gene TRBV5-8 combines with J gene TRBJ1-5, with 7 bases lining up with TRBD1. The receptor was isolated from a woman aged 70-85 years in good health and CMV-seropositive. CDR3 DNA sequence: TGTGCCTGGGGGACAGCGATAAATCAGCCCCAGCATTTT. Translation gives CAWGTAINQPQHF.